This T cell receptor beta chain was recorded in a study of cytotoxic CD8 clonotypes in ibrutinib-treated CLL. TCRdb's copy holds only in-frame clones and misses some; the assay was immunoSEQ multiplex PCR. The sample lists 50,000 to 70,000 clones; 50% to 60% were seen once. V dropped 4 bases and J dropped 1; count of bases not matched to a gene: 10. Looked up from germline, CDR1 is SGHRS and CDR2 is YFSETQ. The CDR3 sequence is 17 residues long. This TCR was recovered from a human donor with chronic lymphocytic leukemia. The material was PBMCs, obtained at disease progression, from a patient treated with ibrutinib. The genes are TRBV5-1 and TRBJ1-1; TRBD1 matches 10 bases. The chain's CDR3 is CASSHGTGVLPNTEAFF. The CDR3 bases are TGCGCCAGCAGCCATGGGACAGGGGTACTCCCGAACACTGAAGCTTTCTTT.